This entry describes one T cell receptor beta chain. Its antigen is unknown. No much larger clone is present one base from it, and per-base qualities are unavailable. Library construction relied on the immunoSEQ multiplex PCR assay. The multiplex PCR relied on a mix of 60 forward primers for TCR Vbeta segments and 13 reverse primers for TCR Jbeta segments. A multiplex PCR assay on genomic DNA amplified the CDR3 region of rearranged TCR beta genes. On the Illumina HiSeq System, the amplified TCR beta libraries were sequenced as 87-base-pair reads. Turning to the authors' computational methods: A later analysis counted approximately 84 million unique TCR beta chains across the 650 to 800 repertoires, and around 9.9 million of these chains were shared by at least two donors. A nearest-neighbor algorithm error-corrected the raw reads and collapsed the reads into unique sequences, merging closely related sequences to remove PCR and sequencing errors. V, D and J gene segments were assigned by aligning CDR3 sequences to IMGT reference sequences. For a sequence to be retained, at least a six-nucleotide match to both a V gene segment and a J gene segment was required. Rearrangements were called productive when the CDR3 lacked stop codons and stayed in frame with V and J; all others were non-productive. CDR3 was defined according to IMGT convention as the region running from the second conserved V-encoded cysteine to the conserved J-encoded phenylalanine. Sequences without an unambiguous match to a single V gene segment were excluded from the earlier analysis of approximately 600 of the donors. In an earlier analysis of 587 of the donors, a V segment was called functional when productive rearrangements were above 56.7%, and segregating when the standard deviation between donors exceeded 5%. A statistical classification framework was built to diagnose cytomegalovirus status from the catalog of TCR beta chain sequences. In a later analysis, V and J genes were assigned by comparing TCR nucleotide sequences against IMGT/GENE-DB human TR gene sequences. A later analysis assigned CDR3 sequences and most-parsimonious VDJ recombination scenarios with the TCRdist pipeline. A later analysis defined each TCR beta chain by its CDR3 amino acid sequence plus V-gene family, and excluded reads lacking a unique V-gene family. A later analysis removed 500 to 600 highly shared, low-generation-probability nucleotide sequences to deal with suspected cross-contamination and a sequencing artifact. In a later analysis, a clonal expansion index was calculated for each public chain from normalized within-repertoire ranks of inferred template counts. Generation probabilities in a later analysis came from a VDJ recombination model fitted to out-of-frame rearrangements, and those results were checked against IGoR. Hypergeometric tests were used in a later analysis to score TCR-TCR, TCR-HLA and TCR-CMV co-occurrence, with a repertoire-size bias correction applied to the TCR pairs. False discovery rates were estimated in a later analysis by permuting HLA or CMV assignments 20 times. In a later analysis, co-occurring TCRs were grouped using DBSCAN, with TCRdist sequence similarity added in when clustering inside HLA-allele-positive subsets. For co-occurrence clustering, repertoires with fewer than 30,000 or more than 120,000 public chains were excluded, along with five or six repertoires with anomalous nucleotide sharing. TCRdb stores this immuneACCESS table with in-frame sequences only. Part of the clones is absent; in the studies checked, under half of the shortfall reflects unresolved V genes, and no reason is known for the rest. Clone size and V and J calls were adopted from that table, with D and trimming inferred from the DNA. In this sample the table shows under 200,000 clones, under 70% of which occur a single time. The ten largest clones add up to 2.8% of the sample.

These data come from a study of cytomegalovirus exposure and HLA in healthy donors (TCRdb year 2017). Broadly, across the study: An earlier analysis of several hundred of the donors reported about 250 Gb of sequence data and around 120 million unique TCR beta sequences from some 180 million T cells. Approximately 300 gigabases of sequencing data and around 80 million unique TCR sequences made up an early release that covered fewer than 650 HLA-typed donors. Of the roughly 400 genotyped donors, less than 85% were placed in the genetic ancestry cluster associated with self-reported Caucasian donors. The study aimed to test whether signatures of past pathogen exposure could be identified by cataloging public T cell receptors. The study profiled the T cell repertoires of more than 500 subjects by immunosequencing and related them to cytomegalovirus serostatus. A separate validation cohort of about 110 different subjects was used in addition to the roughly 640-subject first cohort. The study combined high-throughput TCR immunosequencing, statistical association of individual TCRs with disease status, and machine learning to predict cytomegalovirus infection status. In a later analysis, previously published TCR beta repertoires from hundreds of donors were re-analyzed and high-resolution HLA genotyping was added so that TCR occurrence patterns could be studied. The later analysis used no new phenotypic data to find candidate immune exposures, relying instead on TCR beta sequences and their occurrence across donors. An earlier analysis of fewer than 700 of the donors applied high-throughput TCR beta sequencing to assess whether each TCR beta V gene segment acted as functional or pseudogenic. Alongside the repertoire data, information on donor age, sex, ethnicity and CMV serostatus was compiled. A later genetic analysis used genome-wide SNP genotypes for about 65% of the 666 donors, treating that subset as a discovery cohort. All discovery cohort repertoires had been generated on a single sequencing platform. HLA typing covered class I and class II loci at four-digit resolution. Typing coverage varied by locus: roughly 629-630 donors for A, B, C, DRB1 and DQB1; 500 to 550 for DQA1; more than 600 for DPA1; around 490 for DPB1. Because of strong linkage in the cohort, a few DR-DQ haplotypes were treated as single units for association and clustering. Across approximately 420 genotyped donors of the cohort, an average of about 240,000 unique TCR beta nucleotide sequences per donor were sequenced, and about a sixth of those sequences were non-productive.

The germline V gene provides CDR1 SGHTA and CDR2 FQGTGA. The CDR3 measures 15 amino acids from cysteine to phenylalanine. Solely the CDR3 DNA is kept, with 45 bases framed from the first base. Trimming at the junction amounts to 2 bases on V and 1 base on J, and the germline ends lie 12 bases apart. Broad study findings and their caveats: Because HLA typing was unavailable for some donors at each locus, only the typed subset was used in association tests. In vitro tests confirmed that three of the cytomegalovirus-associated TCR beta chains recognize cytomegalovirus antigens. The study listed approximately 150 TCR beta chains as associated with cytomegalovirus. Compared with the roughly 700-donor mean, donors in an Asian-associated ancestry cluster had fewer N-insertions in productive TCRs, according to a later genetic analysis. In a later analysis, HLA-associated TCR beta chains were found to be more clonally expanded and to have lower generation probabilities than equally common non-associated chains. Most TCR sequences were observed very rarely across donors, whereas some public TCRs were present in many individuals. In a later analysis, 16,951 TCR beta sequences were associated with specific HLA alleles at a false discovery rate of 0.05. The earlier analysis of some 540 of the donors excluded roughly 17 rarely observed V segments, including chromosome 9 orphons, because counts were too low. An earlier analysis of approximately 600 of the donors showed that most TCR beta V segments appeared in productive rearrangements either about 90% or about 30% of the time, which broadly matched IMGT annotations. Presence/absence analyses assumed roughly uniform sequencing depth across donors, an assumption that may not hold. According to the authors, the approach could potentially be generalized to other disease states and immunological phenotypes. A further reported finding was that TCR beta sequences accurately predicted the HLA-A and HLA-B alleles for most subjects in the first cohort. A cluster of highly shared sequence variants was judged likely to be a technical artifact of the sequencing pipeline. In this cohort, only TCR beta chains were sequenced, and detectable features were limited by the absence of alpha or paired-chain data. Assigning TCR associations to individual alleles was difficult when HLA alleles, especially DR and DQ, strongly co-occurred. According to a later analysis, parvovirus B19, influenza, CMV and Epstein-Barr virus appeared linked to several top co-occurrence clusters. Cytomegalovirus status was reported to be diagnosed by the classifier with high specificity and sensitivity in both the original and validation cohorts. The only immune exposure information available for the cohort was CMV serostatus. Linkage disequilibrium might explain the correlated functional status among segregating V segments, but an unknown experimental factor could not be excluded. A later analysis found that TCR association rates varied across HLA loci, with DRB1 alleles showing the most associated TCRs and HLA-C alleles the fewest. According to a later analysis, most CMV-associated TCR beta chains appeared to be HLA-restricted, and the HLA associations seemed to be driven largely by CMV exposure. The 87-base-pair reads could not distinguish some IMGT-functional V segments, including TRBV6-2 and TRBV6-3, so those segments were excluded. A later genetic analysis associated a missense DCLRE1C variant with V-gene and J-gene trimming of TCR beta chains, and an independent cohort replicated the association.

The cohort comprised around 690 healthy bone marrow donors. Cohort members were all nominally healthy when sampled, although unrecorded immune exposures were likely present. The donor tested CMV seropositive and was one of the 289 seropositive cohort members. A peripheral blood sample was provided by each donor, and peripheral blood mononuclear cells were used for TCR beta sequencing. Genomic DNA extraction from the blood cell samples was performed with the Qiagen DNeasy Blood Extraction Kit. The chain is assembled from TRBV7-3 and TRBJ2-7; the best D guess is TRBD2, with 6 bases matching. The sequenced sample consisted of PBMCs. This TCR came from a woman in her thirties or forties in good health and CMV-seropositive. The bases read TGTGCCAGCAGCTTAGATGCGGGGATGTCCTACGAGCAGTACTTC. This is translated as CASSLDAGMSYEQYF.